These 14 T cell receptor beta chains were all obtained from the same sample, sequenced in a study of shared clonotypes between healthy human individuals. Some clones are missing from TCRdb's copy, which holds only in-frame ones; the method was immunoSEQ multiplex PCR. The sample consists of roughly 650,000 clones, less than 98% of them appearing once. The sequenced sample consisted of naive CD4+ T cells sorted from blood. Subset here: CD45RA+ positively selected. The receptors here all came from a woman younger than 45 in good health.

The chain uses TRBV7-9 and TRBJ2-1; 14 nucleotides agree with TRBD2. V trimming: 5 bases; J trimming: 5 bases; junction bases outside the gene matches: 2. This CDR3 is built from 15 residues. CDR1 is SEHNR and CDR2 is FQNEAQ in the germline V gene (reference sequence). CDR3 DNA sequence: TGTGCCAGCAGCCCGGGACTAGCGGGAGACAATGAGCAGTTCTTC. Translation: CASSPGLAGDNEQFF.

CDR3 in DNA: TGTGCCAGCAGTTCCAACCCTCCACGCCCAGGGGGATTGGGGGGCGAGCAGTACTTC. It encodes CASSSNPPRPGGLGGEQYF. This sequence joins TRBV27 and TRBJ2-7, with a tentative D call TRBD1 (7 bases). The CDR3 loop spans 19 amino acids. The germline gives CDR1 MNHEY, CDR2 SMNVEV (reference sequence). V dropped 4 bases and J dropped 6 bases, with 31 bases sitting between them.

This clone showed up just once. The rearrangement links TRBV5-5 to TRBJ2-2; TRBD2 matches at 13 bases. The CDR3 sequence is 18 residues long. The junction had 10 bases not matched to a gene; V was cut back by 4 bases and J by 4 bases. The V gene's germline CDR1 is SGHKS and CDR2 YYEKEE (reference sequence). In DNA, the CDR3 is TGTGCCAGCAGCCTCCGACTAGCGGGAGGTCTTAGCACCGGGGAGCTGTTTTTT. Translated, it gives CASSLRLAGGLSTGELFF.

The CDR3 DNA reads as TGTGCCAGCAGCTTAGTAGGACAGACACGGATGAACACTGAAGCTTTCTTT. This gives the protein CASSLVGQTRMNTEAFF. This chain links TRBV7-9 with TRBJ1-1, with D perhaps TRBD1 (6 bases). The V gene lost 1 base and the J gene lost 0 bases, with 15 bases spanning the gap. The germline gives CDR1 SEHNR, CDR2 FQNEAQ (reference sequence). The CDR3 totals 17 residues.

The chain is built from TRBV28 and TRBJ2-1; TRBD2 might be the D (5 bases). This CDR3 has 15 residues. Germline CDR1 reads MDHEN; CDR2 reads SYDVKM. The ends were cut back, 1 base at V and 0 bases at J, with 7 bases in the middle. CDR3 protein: CASSLLTSSYNEQFF. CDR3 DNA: TGTGCCAGCAGTTTATTAACTAGCTCCTACAATGAGCAGTTCTTC.

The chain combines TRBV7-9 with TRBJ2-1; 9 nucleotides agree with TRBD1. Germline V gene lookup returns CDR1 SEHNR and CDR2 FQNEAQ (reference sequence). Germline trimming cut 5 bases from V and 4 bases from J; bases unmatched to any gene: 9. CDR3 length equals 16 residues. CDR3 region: CASSVRTGALYNEQFF. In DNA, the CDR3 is TGTGCCAGCAGCGTGCGGACAGGGGCGTTATACAATGAGCAGTTCTTC.

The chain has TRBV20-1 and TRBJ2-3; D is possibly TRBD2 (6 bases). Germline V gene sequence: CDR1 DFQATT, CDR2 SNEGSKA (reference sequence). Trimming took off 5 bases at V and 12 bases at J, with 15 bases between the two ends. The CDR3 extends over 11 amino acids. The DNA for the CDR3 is TGCAGTGCTCGGACTACCGCCCAACAGTATTTT. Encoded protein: CSARTTAQQYF.

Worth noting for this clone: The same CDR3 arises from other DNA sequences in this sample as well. The CDR3 coding sequence is TGTGCCACCAGCAGAGTTAATCAGCCCCAGCATTTT. Its protein product is CATSRVNQPQHF. V usage is TRBV15 and J usage is TRBJ1-5, with D unclear. With 1 base removed from V and 4 bases from J, the gap between germline ends came to 2 bases. This CDR3 region has 12 residues. The germline gives CDR1 LNHNV, CDR2 YYDKDF (reference sequence).

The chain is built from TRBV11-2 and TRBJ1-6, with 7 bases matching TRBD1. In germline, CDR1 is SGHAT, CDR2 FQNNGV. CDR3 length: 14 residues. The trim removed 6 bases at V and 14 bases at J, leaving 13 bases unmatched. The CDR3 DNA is TGTGCCAGCAGACGGGGACAGAGCACCTTCGCCCTCCACTTT. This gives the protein CASRRGQSTFALHF.

For the CDR3, the DNA is TGTGCCAGTAGTATCCTACGAGGGGGCCCGCAGGATGAAAAACTGTTTTTT. Translated: CASSILRGGPQDEKLFF. The chain links TRBV19 to TRBJ1-4; 7 bases align to TRBD1. V dropped 3 bases and J dropped 6; count of bases not matched to a gene: 13. The CDR3 extends over 17 amino acids. Germline CDR1 and CDR2: LNHDA and SQIVND (reference sequence).

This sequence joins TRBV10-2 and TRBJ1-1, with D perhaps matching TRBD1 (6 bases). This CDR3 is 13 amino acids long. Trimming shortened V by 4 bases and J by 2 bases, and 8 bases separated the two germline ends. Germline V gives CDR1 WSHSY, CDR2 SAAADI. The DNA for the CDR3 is TGCGCCAGCAGTGTACAGGGAAACACTGAAGCTTTCTTT. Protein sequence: CASSVQGNTEAFF.

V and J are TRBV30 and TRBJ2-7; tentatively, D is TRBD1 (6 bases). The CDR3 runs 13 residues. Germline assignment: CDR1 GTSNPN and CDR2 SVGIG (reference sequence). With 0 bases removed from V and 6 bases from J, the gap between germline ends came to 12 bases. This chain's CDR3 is CAWSVLQGREQYF. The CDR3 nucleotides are TGTGCCTGGAGTGTACTTCAGGGGCGCGAGCAGTACTTC.

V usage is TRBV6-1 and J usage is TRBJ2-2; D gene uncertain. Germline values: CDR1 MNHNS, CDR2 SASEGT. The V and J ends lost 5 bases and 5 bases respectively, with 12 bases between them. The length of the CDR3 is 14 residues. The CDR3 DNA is TGTGCCAGCAGTTTGGAATCCGAAACCGGGGAGCTGTTTTTT. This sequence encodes CASSLESETGELFF.

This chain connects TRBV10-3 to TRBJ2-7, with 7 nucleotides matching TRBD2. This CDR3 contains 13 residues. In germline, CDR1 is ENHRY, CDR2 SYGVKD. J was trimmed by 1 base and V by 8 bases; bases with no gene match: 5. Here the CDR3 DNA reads TGTGCCATCGGCGGGAGAGGGTCCTACGAGCAGTACTTC. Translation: CAIGGRGSYEQYF.